These 10 T cell receptor beta chains originate from one sample sequenced in a study of tumor-infiltrating lymphocytes in localized non-small cell lung cancer. The method was immunoSEQ multiplex PCR; TCRdb's version includes in-frame clones alone and lacks a portion of them. The data contain about 14,000 clones, roughly 76% of them seen just once; the ten biggest clones take up around 2.6%. The sample taken for sequencing was lung tumor tissue. These receptors were obtained from a human donor with non-small cell lung cancer.

J is TRBJ2-7 and V is TRBV29-1; 8 positions match TRBD1. This CDR3 is 16 amino acids long. Germline values: CDR1 SQVTM, CDR2 ANQGSEA. V trimming: 1 base; J trimming: 4 bases; junction bases outside the gene matches: 12. The CDR3 here is CSVEASITGGRYEQYF. In DNA form, the CDR3 reads TGCAGCGTTGAAGCCTCGATAACAGGGGGTCGGTACGAGCAGTACTTC.

The J gene is TRBJ2-1, the V gene TRBV10-3; no reliable D call. This CDR3 has 11 residues. Trimming left V 3 bases short and J 4 bases short, with 1 base between. Germline V gene sequence: CDR1 ENHRY, CDR2 SYGVKD. The CDR3 sequence: CAISEYNEQFF. For the CDR3, the DNA is TGTGCCATCAGTGAATACAATGAGCAGTTCTTC.

The V and J genes are TRBV7-6 and TRBJ2-1, with D uncertain. This CDR3 region has 13 residues. In germline, CDR1 is SGHVS, CDR2 FNYEAQ. V lost 6 bases and J lost 0, with 6 bases in between. The CDR3 coding sequence is TGTGCCAGCAGTATCGACTCCTACAATGAGCAGTTCTTC. Translating gives CASSIDSYNEQFF. Variable domain in full (rest from reference TRBV7-6 and TRBJ2-1): GAGVSQSPRYKVTKRGQDVALRCDPISGHVSLYWYRQALGQGPEFLTYFNYEAQQDKSGLPNDRFSAERPEGSISTLTIQRTEQRDSAMYRCASSIDSYNEQFFGPGTRLTVL.

The chain couples TRBV7-2 to TRBJ1-2; TRBD1 might be the D (6 bases). V was pared by 3 bases and J by 7 bases, with 15 bases between. CDR1 SGHTA and CDR2 FQGNSA come from the germline V gene. The CDR3 totals 14 residues. CDR3 bases: TGTGCCAGCAGCTTCGCTAGGGACACCCCTGGCTACACCTTC. It translates to CASSFARDTPGYTF.

This rearrangement joins TRBV27 to TRBJ1-2; no firm D call. V lost 5 bases to trimming and J lost 4 bases, with 11 bases between them. Germline V gene data show CDR1 as MNHEY and CDR2 as SMNVEV (reference sequence). CDR3 length equals 13 residues. The CDR3 DNA reads as TGTGCCAGCAGTCCCAGAGGGTTCTATGGCTACACCTTC. Residues: CASSPRGFYGYTF.

The chain recombines TRBV6-1 with TRBJ1-2, with no clear D. V gave up 3 bases and J gave up 4 bases, with 15 bases separating them. Looked up from germline, CDR1 is MNHNS and CDR2 is SASEGT. The CDR3 is made up of 15 amino acids. The CDR3 bases are TGTGCCAGCAGTGAGCAGGTGGGCGGAGGCTATGGCTACACCTTC. Translating gives CASSEQVGGGYGYTF.

The chain couples TRBV28 to TRBJ1-4; possibly TRBD1 for D (5 bases). V gave up 6 bases and J gave up 4 bases, with 18 bases separating them. This CDR3 is 16 amino acids long. Germline-derived CDR1 and CDR2 are MDHEN and SYDVKM. CDR3 protein: CASSALGAAVNEKLFF. DNA of the CDR3: TGTGCCAGCAGCGCCCTCGGGGCAGCCGTTAATGAAAAACTGTTTTTT.

V is TRBV6-6 and J is TRBJ2-3, with D tentatively TRBD1 or TRBD2 (6 bases each). Germline V lookup: CDR1 MNHNY, CDR2 SVGAGI (reference sequence). The CDR3 runs 13 residues. The V and J ends lost 7 bases and 9 bases respectively, with 17 bases between them. CDR3 nucleotide sequence: TGTGCCAGCAAACCCGGGGGCCTAGGCACGCAGTATTTT. Translated: CASKPGGLGTQYF.

As to this clone: The same CDR3 is also encoded by other DNA sequences in this sample. Written as DNA, the CDR3 is TGTGCCAGCAGCTTGGGAGGAACTAGCACAGATACGCAGTATTTT. This encodes CASSLGGTSTDTQYF. The rearrangement uses TRBV7-2 and TRBJ2-3, with D possibly matching TRBD2 (6 bases). Germline loops: CDR1 SGHTA, CDR2 FQGNSA. CDR3 length: 15 amino acids. Trimming shortened V by 3 bases and J by 0 bases, and 10 bases separated the two germline ends.

The chain combines TRBV27 with TRBJ2-1; TRBD2 agrees at 7 bases. The CDR3 covers 18 residues. Germline V gene sequence: CDR1 MNHEY, CDR2 SMNVEV (reference sequence). Trimming took 0 bases from V and 0 from J; bases not matched to a gene: 8. In DNA form, the CDR3 reads TGTGCCAGCAGTTTATCGGCGCCGGGGACTACCTCCTACAATGAGCAGTTCTTC. It specifies CASSLSAPGTTSYNEQFF.